These 7 T cell receptor beta chains share one sample of origin, sequenced in a study of cytomegalovirus exposure and HLA in healthy donors. Primers: 60 Vbeta forward and 13 Jbeta reverse. Only in-frame clones appear in the TCRdb table, and some are missing; sequencing was by immunoSEQ multiplex PCR. The sample includes around 130,000 clones, roughly 77% of them seen just once. The sample was PBMCs. These TCRs come from a man in his thirties or forties in good health and CMV-seronegative.

V and J are TRBV4-1 and TRBJ2-7, with D maybe TRBD2 (5 bases). This CDR3 is 14 amino acids long. Trimming stripped 0 bases from V and 4 bases from J, with 10 bases between. Per germline, CDR1 MGHRA and CDR2 YSYEKL. Here the CDR3 DNA reads TGCGCCAGCAGCCAAGAGGAGGCAGCTTACGAGCAGTACTTC. Protein product: CASSQEEAAYEQYF.

The rearrangement uses TRBV9 and TRBJ2-7; 10 bases agree with TRBD2. Losses at the gene ends were 3 bases for V and 4 bases for J; bases not matched to a gene: 1. This CDR3 is 13 amino acids long. Germline V gene data show CDR1 as SGDLS and CDR2 as YYNGEE. Written as DNA, the CDR3 is TGTGCCAGCAGCGCTAGCGGGAGTTACGAGCAGTACTTC. Its translation is CASSASGSYEQYF.

The table lists this clone with a few counts. J is TRBJ1-1 and V is TRBV10-3, with D possibly matching TRBD1 (6 bases). Trimming removed 4 bases from V and 1 base from J, with 10 bases in between. CDR1 is ENHRY and CDR2 is SYGVKD in the germline V gene. This CDR3 has 14 residues. In nucleotides, the CDR3 is TGTGCCATCAGTGGGACAGCTCCGAACACTGAAGCTTTCTTT. Protein product: CAISGTAPNTEAFF.

This chain's CDR3 is CASSSGGTGGTGELFF. The CDR3 coding sequence is TGTGCCAGCAGTTCCGGCGGGACAGGGGGCACCGGGGAGCTGTTTTTT. V gene TRBV7-3 combines with J gene TRBJ2-2; 11 bases align to TRBD1. V lost 6 bases and J lost 4; bases outside the gene matches: 7. This CDR3 comprises 16 residues. Germline CDR1 SGHTA, CDR2 FQGTGA.

V gene TRBV6-5 combines with J gene TRBJ1-2; TRBD1 agrees at 7 bases. In germline, CDR1 is MNHEY, CDR2 SVGAGI. V dropped 6 bases and J dropped 2; count of bases not matched to a gene: 9. CDR3 size: 15 residues. Here the CDR3 reads CASRISGTANYGYTF. For the CDR3, the DNA is TGTGCCAGCAGGATATCCGGGACAGCCAACTATGGCTACACCTTC.

The genes are TRBV11-2 and TRBJ1-2; TRBD1 matches at 9 bases. V dropped 3 bases and J dropped 7; count of bases not matched to a gene: 9. This CDR3 is built from 15 residues. CDR1 and CDR2 (germline): SGHAT, FQNNGV. Here the CDR3 reads CASSFLRDRVFGYTF. CDR3 nucleotides: TGTGCCAGCAGCTTTCTTCGGGACAGGGTTTTTGGCTACACCTTC.

The genes are TRBV4-1 and TRBJ2-3; TRBD2 might be the D (7 bases). Trimming pared 3 bases from V and 4 bases from J, leaving 11 bases between. This CDR3 comprises 14 residues. The germline CDR1 and CDR2 sequences are MGHRA and YSYEKL. The CDR3 bases are TGCGCCAGCAGCCACGGGGGGCCGCCAGATACGCAGTATTTT. It is translated as CASSHGGPPDTQYF.